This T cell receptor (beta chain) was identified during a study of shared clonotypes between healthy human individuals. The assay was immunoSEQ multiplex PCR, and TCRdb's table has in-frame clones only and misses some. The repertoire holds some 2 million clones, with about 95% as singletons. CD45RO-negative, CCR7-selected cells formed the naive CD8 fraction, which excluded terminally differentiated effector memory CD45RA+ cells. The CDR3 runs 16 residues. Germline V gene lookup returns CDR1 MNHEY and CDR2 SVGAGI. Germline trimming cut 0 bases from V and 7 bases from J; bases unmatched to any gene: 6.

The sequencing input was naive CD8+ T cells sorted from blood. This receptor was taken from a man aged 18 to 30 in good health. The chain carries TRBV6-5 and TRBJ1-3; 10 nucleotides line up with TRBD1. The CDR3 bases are TGTGCCAGCAGTTACTCGGGACAGGGGTATCGGAACACCATATATTTT. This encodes CASSYSGQGYRNTIYF.